This T cell receptor beta chain was observed in a study of T cells after posttransplantation cyclophosphamide. Study findings and constraints: Later post-transplant blood repertoires were often dominated by donor CD8+ memory clones. Tissue-infiltrating T cells from skin or gut overlapped little with blood T cells.

Data came from immunoSEQ multiplex PCR; TCRdb stores just in-frame clones and leaves some out. Recorded here are roughly 24,000 clones, none singletons. This clone was observed at least ten times. No antigen is known for it. This related bone marrow graft donor gave peripheral blood on the day of marrow donation. V lost 11 bases and J lost 4; bases outside the gene matches: 7. This CDR3 has 13 amino acids. Germline CDR1 and CDR2: SGHTA and FQGNSA. The chain couples TRBV7-2 to TRBJ2-3; 9 bases are shared with TRBD1. What was sequenced was PBMCs. The clonotype was recovered from a woman aged 55-69 years in good health, CMV-negative, and a related stem cell transplant donor. In DNA, the CDR3 is TGTGCCTATTACAGGGGGCAAGCAGATACGCAGTATTTT. Amino acid sequence: CAYYRGQADTQYF. The full variable domain, in which reference TRBV7-2 and TRBJ2-3 provide the parts outside the CDR3, is GAGVSQSPSNKVTEKGKDVELRCDPISGHTALYWYRQSLGQGLEFLIYFQGNSAPDKSGLPSDRFSAERTGGSVSTLTIQRTQQEDSAVYLCAYYRGQADTQYFGPGTRLTVL.